This T cell receptor beta chain came from a study of chemoradiotherapy in HPV16-positive cancers. Measured with immunoSEQ multiplex PCR; TCRdb has only the in-frame clones, and not every one. Of fewer than 10,000 clones detected, about 68% appear once; the ten largest clones hold 38%. Trimming removed 4 bases from V and 0 bases from J, with 9 bases in between. CDR3 length: 14 amino acids. Germline CDR1 reads MDHEN; CDR2 reads SYDVKM. This chain joins TRBV28 and TRBJ2-5; D remains unclear. The TCR sequence derives from a human donor with HPV-associated anogenital cancer. The material sequenced was tumor tissue, taken from a patient who underwent chemoradiotherapy. CDR3 loop: CASSYGRNQETQYF. The CDR3, as DNA: TGTGCCAGCAGTTATGGCAGGAACCAAGAGACCCAGTACTTC.